The entry below describes one T cell receptor beta chain. Its specificity is unknown. An end of the junction does not agree with germline; a read error may underlie this. The sample contains more than one DNA sequence encoding this CDR3. This CDR3 contains 14 residues. Germline V gene sequence: CDR1 MGHDK, CDR2 SYGVNS. TCRdb's table, derived via immunoSEQ multiplex PCR, lists solely in-frame clones and lacks some. Of about 190,000 clones listed, about nine tenths are singletons. This entry comes from a study of T cell responses to AZD1222 COVID-19 vaccine. Overall study findings and caveats: Mapped onto spike, vaccine-associated CD4 TCRs spanned it and were dominant at 160-218 and 743-854. Seropositive at baseline were only a handful of AZD1222 recipients.

This clonotype was sampled from an adult in good health. This chain uses TRBV25-1 with TRBJ1-3; D is ambiguous. Sequences were derived from peripheral blood, sampled on day 0 of AZD1222 vaccination. CDR3 sequence reads: CASSEERSGNTIYF. The CDR3 DNA sequence: TGTGCCAGTAGTGAAGAAAGATCTGGAAACACCATATATTTT.